The T cell receptor (beta chain) under discussion was sequenced for a study of blood T cell repertoires in COVID-19. Profiling relied on immunoSEQ multiplex PCR, and the TCRdb table lists in-frame clones only, not all of them. The data show approximately 230,000 clones, 80% to 90% seen once. The germline V gene has CDR1 MDHEN and CDR2 SYDVKM. The trim removed 5 bases at V and 15 bases at J, leaving 11 bases unmatched. This CDR3 comprises 15 residues. Cohort assignment relied on participant-reported clinical history. Recovery among Cohort 3 donors was established by two negative PCRs, clearance, or symptom resolution.

This TCR was recovered from a woman aged 25 to 39 who had recovered from COVID-19. This rearrangement joins TRBV28 to TRBJ2-1; TRBD2 agrees at 15 bases. The sequencing input was PBMCs or T cells enriched from blood (not recorded which). Here the CDR3 reads CASSPPGLAGGFAFF. CDR3 nucleotides: TGTGCCAGCAGTCCTCCGGGACTAGCGGGAGGTTTCGCGTTCTTC. The full variable domain, with the rest looked up from reference TRBV28 and TRBJ2-1, is DVKVTQSSRYLVKRTGEKVFLECVQDMDHENMFWYRQDPGLGLRLIYFSYDVKMKEKGDIPEGYSVSREKKERFSLILESASTNQTSMYLCASSPPGLAGGFAFFGPGTRLTVL.